The T cell receptor beta chain under discussion was sequenced for a study of beta chain features in type 1 diabetes. Findings and limits, study-wide: Shortening that was moderate but significant affected the TCRB CDR3s of Type 1 diabetes patients in all four CD4+ subsets.

Details on this clone: Its antigen is as yet unknown.

The whole isolated RNA underwent reverse transcription, so sequencing captured expressed TCRB transcripts. TCRdb keeps only in-frame clones here, not all; method: immunoSEQ multiplex PCR. The data hold approximately 170,000 clones, with around 8% observed a single time. This clonotype originated in a woman in her thirties or forties with type 1 diabetes. Sequenced sample: central memory CD4+ T cells from blood.

In nucleotides, the CDR3 is TGTGCCAGCAGCTACGACGGGAACAATCAGCCCCAGCATTTT. This encodes CASSYDGNNQPQHF. The chain joins TRBV7-9 to TRBJ1-5, with D unclear. This CDR3 is 14 amino acids long. Looked up from germline, CDR1 is SEHNR and CDR2 is FQNEAQ (reference sequence). V lost 4 bases and J lost 3, with 10 bases in between.